This T cell receptor (beta chain) was documented in a study of OX40 agonist ivuxolimab in advanced cancers. A single count supports this clone. The same CDR3 can be traced to other DNA sequences in this sample. Libraries were prepared by immunoSEQ multiplex PCR; TCRdb keeps only in-frame clonotypes and omits some of them. The sample yields over 45,000 clones, 85% to 90% seen once. The clonotype originates from an adult with an advanced solid tumor such as melanoma, head and neck, liver or kidney cancer. Sequences were derived from CD4+ or CD8+ T cells sorted from blood, sampled in a trial of the OX40 agonist ivuxolimab.

The CDR3 sequence is CASSFADSYEQYF. The DNA for the CDR3 is TGTGCCAGCAGTTTCGCCGACAGTTACGAGCAGTACTTC. This chain uses TRBV28 with TRBJ2-7; D may be TRBD1 (5 bases). Trimming stripped 3 bases from V and 4 bases from J, with 10 bases between. Germline CDR1 and CDR2: MDHEN and SYDVKM. This CDR3 is 13 amino acids long.